This TCR beta chain is from a study of T cell changes during pregnancy in multiple sclerosis (dated by TCRdb to the late 2010s). Study-wide context: The study looked at changes in the T cell repertoire across pregnancy in women with multiple sclerosis.

To prepare the library, the immunoSEQ multiplex PCR assay was applied. Not all clones reach the TCRdb copy of this immuneACCESS table, which keeps in-frame sequences only. Checked studies attribute under half of the gap to unresolved V genes and leave the rest unexplained. The sample table holds 20,000 to 30,000 clones, of which roughly nine tenths were seen once. The ten top clones hold more than 8% of the sample. From the cysteine up to the phenylalanine, the CDR3 has a length of 13 residues. CDR3 DNA only is kept here, 39 bases in frame from base 1. A distance of 7 bases separates the germline ends of V and J, which lose 7 bases and 0 bases respectively. The germline V gene yields MNHEY for CDR1 and SVGAGI for CDR2. Notes on this clone: Its binding antigen is unknown. Within one base of it there is no much larger clone, and no base qualities were kept.

The TCR comes from a female donor in good health, enrolled as a control in a pregnancy study. The rearrangement joined TRBV6-5 to TRBJ1-3; the D gene cannot be resolved reliably. The source was CD8+ T cells from peripheral blood mononuclear cells, collected in the third trimester of pregnancy. The CDR3: CASMTYSGNTIYF. The DNA is as follows: TGTGCCAGCATGACATACTCTGGAAACACCATATATTTT.